The 10 T cell receptor beta chains below were found in one sample sequenced in a study of cytomegalovirus exposure and HLA in healthy donors (dated by TCRdb to 2017 to 2019). Library preparation employed the immunoSEQ multiplex PCR assay. TCRdb obtained this table from immuneACCESS and retained in-frame rearrangements with V and J assigned. These tables miss some clones; where compared with another copy, unresolved V genes account for less than half of the shortfall, and the remainder is unexplained. The sample yields some 170,000 clones; roughly 89% were counted once. The biggest ten clones account for roughly 1.3% of the sample. The sample consisted of PBMCs. These receptors all come from a woman aged 25-40 years in good health and CMV-seronegative.

The chain uses TRBV7-9 and TRBJ1-1; no reliable D call. Germline V gene lookup returns CDR1 SEHNR and CDR2 FQNEAQ (reference sequence). V lost 3 bases to trimming and J lost 1 base, with 6 bases between them. The CDR3 loop spans 13 amino acids. CDR3 amino acids: CASSFQENTEAFF. CDR3 coding DNA: TGTGCCAGCAGCTTCCAGGAGAACACTGAAGCTTTCTTT.

For the CDR3, the DNA is TGTGCCAGCAGTTTGAGCCCCGCGGGAGCGTACGAGCAGTACTTC. Its translation: CASSLSPAGAYEQYF. V and J are TRBV6-5 and TRBJ2-7, with 7 bases that match TRBD2. Germline CDR1 reads MNHEY; CDR2 reads SVGAGI. This CDR3 comprises 15 residues. Trimming took 4 bases from V and 4 from J; bases not matched to a gene: 10.

The CDR3 loop reads CASKTGGVSYNEQFF. The CDR3 nucleotides read TGTGCCAGCAAAACAGGGGGCGTATCCTACAATGAGCAGTTCTTC. This chain joins TRBV6-6 and TRBJ2-1, with TRBD1 identical over 9 bases. The CDR3 has 15 amino acids. Germline V gene data show CDR1 as MNHNY and CDR2 as SVGAGI (reference sequence). J gave up 1 base and V 7 bases, and 5 bases lay outside the gene matches.

V is TRBV5-1 and J is TRBJ1-6; 11 bases match TRBD1. The CDR3 extends over 15 amino acids. V lost 3 bases and J lost 6; bases outside the gene matches: 2. Germline CDR1 is SGHRS and CDR2 is YFSETQ. DNA of the CDR3: TGCGCCAGCAGCTGGGACAGGGGGGGTAATTCACCCCTCCACTTT. Amino acids: CASSWDRGGNSPLHF.

The chain couples TRBV27 to TRBJ2-3, with a weak D call TRBD2 (5 bases). CDR1 is MNHEY, CDR2 SMNVEV, per germline (reference sequence). V shed 2 bases and J shed 3 bases, with 18 bases lying between them. This CDR3 spans 17 amino acids. The CDR3 coding sequence is TGTGCCAGCAGTTTAAGAGGGCTAGCCCTTAGGACAGATACGCAGTATTTT. It codes for CASSLRGLALRTDTQYF.

CDR3 sequence reads: CASSLAGMNTEAFF. The CDR3 bases are TGTGCCAGCAGCTTGGCGGGCATGAACACTGAAGCTTTCTTT. The chain uses TRBV7-2 and TRBJ1-1; D is undetermined. The CDR3 spans 14 residues. Trimming took off 3 bases at V and 0 bases at J, with 8 bases between the two ends. Germline V gene lookup returns CDR1 SGHTA and CDR2 FQGNSA.

The CDR3 coding sequence is TGTGCCAGTAGTATCGCGGGGGGGCAGCCCCAGCATTTT. Its protein product is CASSIAGGQPQHF. The rearrangement uses TRBV19 and TRBJ1-5; D possibly corresponds to TRBD1 (5 bases). The germline V gene has CDR1 LNHDA and CDR2 SQIVND (reference sequence). The CDR3 is 13 amino acids. V was shortened by 3 bases and J by 7 bases, with 10 bases between the two germline ends.

The genes are TRBV6-5 and TRBJ2-5; 8 nucleotides align to TRBD1. Germline CDR1 is MNHEY and CDR2 is SVGAGI. The ends lost 2 bases at V and 3 bases at J; junction bases unmatched: 2. The CDR3 totals 14 residues. The CDR3 sequence: CASSYGTGEETQYF. CDR3 coding DNA: TGTGCCAGCAGTTACGGGACAGGTGAAGAGACCCAGTACTTC.

This clone was seen just once. The V call is TRBV6-1, the J call TRBJ2-3, with TRBD1 identical over 10 bases. This CDR3 comprises 15 residues. The ends lost 6 bases at V and 4 bases at J; junction bases unmatched: 7. Germline V lookup: CDR1 MNHNS, CDR2 SASEGT. The CDR3 sequence is CASSIDRGHADTQYF. The CDR3 DNA reads TGTGCCAGCAGCATCGACAGGGGGCATGCAGATACGCAGTATTTT.

This clone is a singleton in its sample. The chain links TRBV5-8 to TRBJ2-3; D possibly corresponds to TRBD1 (6 bases). Germline CDR1 is SGHTS and CDR2 is YDEGEE. The ends were cut back, 0 bases at V and 2 bases at J, with 13 bases in the middle. The CDR3 contains 16 residues. CDR3 amino acids: CASSLGRQADTDTQYF. CDR3 sequence (DNA): TGTGCCAGCAGCTTGGGGCGACAGGCGGACACAGATACGCAGTATTTT.